This TCR beta chain came from a study of blood T cell repertoires in COVID-19. Study-wide background: T cells, B-cell-depleted T cells, or PBMCs provided the cDNA or gDNA that served as material.

Only in-frame clones appear in the TCRdb table, and some are missing; sequencing was by immunoSEQ multiplex PCR. The data contain some 220,000 clones, roughly 80% of them singletons. Germline values: CDR1 SGHNT, CDR2 YYREEE (reference sequence). The CDR3 extends over 14 amino acids. V lost 0 bases, J lost 6 bases, and 10 bases lay in between. The sequence was collected from a woman aged 65 to 85 with COVID-19, enrolled during active disease. Sequenced material: peripheral blood. This chain links TRBV5-4 with TRBJ2-1; D possibly corresponds to TRBD1 (5 bases). CDR3: CASSLVTGVNEQFF. The CDR3 DNA is TGTGCCAGCAGCTTGGTCACAGGTGTCAATGAGCAGTTCTTC. Variable domain in full (rest from reference TRBV5-4 and TRBJ2-1): ETGVTQSPTHLIKTRGQQVTLRCSSQSGHNTVSWYQQALGQGPQFIFQYYREEENGRGNFPPRFSGLQFPNYSSELNVNALELDDSALYLCASSLVTGVNEQFFGPGTRLTVL.